A selection of T cell receptor beta chains follows, all from one sample in a study of cytomegalovirus exposure and HLA in healthy donors. Libraries were prepared by immunoSEQ multiplex PCR; TCRdb keeps only in-frame clonotypes and omits some of them. The specimen's table records 100,000 to 150,000 clones. Sequenced sample: PBMCs. These receptors came from a man younger than 45 in good health and CMV-seronegative. Both conserved end residues are part of each CDR3. A D gene is named only where the DNA matches it firmly.

TRBJ1-1,NA,TRBV30,CAWSESPGQNTEAFF,TGTGCCTGGAGTGAGTCCCCGGGACAGAACACTGAAGCTTTCTTT
TRBJ2-3,TRBD2,TRBV30,CAWTLAGGLTDTQYF,TGTGCCTGGACGCTGGCGGGAGGTCTCACAGATACGCAGTATTTT
TRBJ2-5,TRBD2,TRBV14,CASSRPSGRAGETQYF,TGTGCCAGCAGCCGCCCTAGCGGGAGGGCCGGAGAGACCCAGTACTTC
TRBJ2-5,NA,TRBV5-1,CASSLALAEPRGETQYF,TGCGCCAGCAGCTTGGCCTTAGCGGAACCCCGGGGGGAGACCCAGTACTTC
TRBJ1-2,NA,TRBV5-8,CASSLNRVNYGYTF,TGTGCCAGCAGCTTGAACAGGGTCAACTATGGCTACACCTTC
TRBJ2-7,NA,TRBV19,CASSRTATYEQYF,TGTGCCAGTAGTAGGACAGCCACCTACGAGCAGTACTTC
TRBJ1-1,NA,TRBV6-5,CASSYTYLGQSTEAFF,TGTGCCAGCAGTTACACCTACCTTGGGCAGAGCACTGAAGCTTTCTTT
TRBJ1-2,TRBD1,TRBV5-1,CASSVGGQGYTF,TGCGCCAGCAGCGTAGGGGGCCAGGGCTACACCTTC
TRBJ2-7,TRBD1,TRBV5-6,CASRRQGRREQYF,TGTGCCAGCCGCAGACAGGGTCGGCGGGAGCAGTACTTC
TRBJ2-5,TRBD2,TRBV10-3,CAISDGTSGRGGETQYF,TGTGCCATCAGTGACGGGACTAGCGGGAGAGGGGGAGAGACCCAGTACTTC
TRBJ2-5,TRBD2,TRBV4-3,CASSQVLAGELETQYF,TGCGCCAGCAGCCAGGTCCTAGCGGGAGAATTGGAGACCCAGTACTTC
TRBJ2-5,NA,TRBV9,CASSTLGTLQETQYF,TGTGCCAGCAGCACCTTAGGGACTCTCCAAGAGACCCAGTACTTC
TRBJ1-2,NA,TRBV5-4,CASSLAKGGFGYGYTF,TGTGCCAGCAGCTTGGCCAAGGGAGGTTTTGGCTATGGCTACACCTTC
TRBJ1-1,NA,TRBV19,CASSPGKNTEAFF,TGTGCCAGTAGCCCAGGGAAAAACACTGAAGCTTTCTTT
TRBJ1-5,NA,TRBV19,CASSIRRGYSNQPQHF,TGTGCCAGTAGTATACGCCGGGGGTATAGCAATCAGCCCCAGCATTTT
TRBJ1-1,NA,TRBV28,CASSPDSLGTEAFF,TGTGCCAGCAGTCCTGACAGTCTGGGGACTGAAGCTTTCTTT
TRBJ2-1,NA,TRBV5-1,CASSLSSRDNEQFF,TGCGCCAGCAGCCTGAGTTCTCGGGACAATGAGCAGTTCTTC
TRBJ1-2,TRBD1,TRBV30,CAWSVTGGYGYTF,TGTGCCTGGAGTGTAACAGGGGGTTATGGCTACACCTTC
TRBJ2-7,TRBD1,TRBV6-1,CASRRTGGYEQYF,TGTGCCAGCAGGAGGACAGGGGGTTACGAGCAGTACTTC
TRBJ1-3,NA,TRBV6-1,CASSATGLVSTIYF,TGTGCCAGCAGTGCCACAGGTTTGGTCAGCACCATATATTTT
TRBJ2-3,NA,TRBV18,CASWGGTADTQYF,TGTGCCTCGTGGGGCGGGACGGCAGATACGCAGTATTTT
TRBJ2-7,TRBD2,TRBV30,CAWSPGTSGTSYEQYF,TGTGCCTGGAGTCCTGGGACTAGCGGGACGTCCTACGAGCAGTACTTC
TRBJ2-1,TRBD2,TRBV7-6,CASSLAWAGGGAEQFF,TGTGCCAGCAGCTTAGCGTGGGCGGGAGGTGGCGCTGAGCAGTTCTTC
TRBJ1-1,NA,TRBV7-9,CASSLQQGTEAFF,TGTGCCAGCAGCCTGCAACAGGGCACTGAAGCTTTCTTT
TRBJ2-2,TRBD2,TRBV27,CASKVAGNTGELFF,TGTGCCAGCAAGGTAGCGGGGAACACCGGGGAGCTGTTTTTT
TRBJ1-1,NA,TRBV15,CATSRDRVTTPGSGPIEAFF,TGTGCCACCAGCAGAGATCGGGTCACAACTCCAGGGTCCGGTCCCATAGAAGCTTTCTTT
TRBJ2-7,TRBD1,TRBV29-1,CSVVTGGEQYF,TGCAGCGTTGTTACAGGGGGCGAGCAGTACTTC
TRBJ2-7,TRBD1,TRBV7-9,CASSLPGQGYYEQYF,TGTGCCAGCAGTTTACCGGGACAGGGATATTACGAGCAGTACTTC
TRBJ2-7,TRBD2,TRBV10-3,CAIRGTTYEQYF,TGTGCCATCAGAGGGACTACCTACGAGCAGTACTTC
TRBJ1-3,NA,TRBV9,CASSVGGAGNTIYF,TGTGCCAGCAGCGTAGGGGGCGCCGGAAACACCATATATTTT
TRBJ2-3,NA,TRBV19,CASSEVDTDTQYF,TGTGCCAGTAGTGAAGTAGACACAGATACGCAGTATTTT
TRBJ2-5,TRBD2,TRBV7-9,CASSFDSGRAGRETQYF,TGTGCCAGCAGCTTTGATAGCGGGAGGGCCGGTCGAGAGACCCAGTACTTC
TRBJ2-7,TRBD1,TRBV13,CASSFGTGTGEQYF,TGTGCCAGCAGCTTTGGGACAGGGACGGGGGAGCAGTACTTC
TRBJ1-3,NA,TRBV30,CAWSSTAKSSGNTIYF,TGTGCCTGGAGTTCGACAGCTAAATCATCTGGAAACACCATATATTTT
TRBJ2-1,NA,TRBV10-3,CAIKASSDNEQFF,TGTGCCATCAAAGCGTCGTCGGACAATGAGCAGTTCTTC
TRBJ1-5,NA,TRBV5-1,CASSLWGGQPQHF,TGCGCCAGCAGCCTGTGGGGCGGTCAGCCCCAGCATTTT
TRBJ1-3,NA,TRBV19,CASIPGVGPLGPGNTIYF,TGTGCCAGTATTCCAGGGGTGGGACCCCTAGGACCTGGAAACACCATATATTTT
TRBJ2-3,TRBD2,TRBV6-5,CASRNRDYGTDTQYF,TGTGCCAGCAGGAACCGGGACTACGGCACAGATACGCAGTATTTT
TRBJ2-2,TRBD1,TRBV6-1,CASRDREPGELFF,TGTGCCAGCAGGGACAGGGAACCCGGGGAGCTGTTTTTT
TRBJ2-7,TRBD2,TRBV29-1,CSVTSGTRTSEQYF,TGCAGCGTTACCTCCGGGACTAGAACGTCCGAGCAGTACTTC
TRBJ1-5,TRBD1,TRBV6-1,CASSGDRGNQPQHF,TGTGCCAGCAGTGGGGACAGGGGTAATCAGCCCCAGCATTTT
TRBJ2-2,NA,TRBV5-1,CASSQTHNTGELFF,TGCGCCAGCAGCCAAACTCATAACACCGGGGAGCTGTTTTTT
TRBJ2-7,TRBD2,TRBV5-6,CASSLVGTNYEQYF,TGTGCCAGCAGCTTGGTCGGGACTAACTACGAGCAGTACTTC
TRBJ2-7,TRBD1,TRBV7-2,CASSLVGTGTYEQYF,TGTGCCAGCAGCTTAGTTGGGACAGGGACCTACGAGCAGTACTTC
TRBJ1-5,NA,TRBV15,CATSSLPTRGGGQPQHF,TGTGCCACCAGCAGCCTTCCCACGAGGGGCGGGGGTCAGCCCCAGCATTTT